These 25 T cell receptor beta chains share one sample of origin, sequenced in a study of regulatory T cells in long-lasting Graves disease. Combining iRepertoire HTBI primers with Arm-PCR of CDR3 regions, the authors built TCR beta libraries. One entry per CDR3 protein results from TCRdb running MiXCR on the multiplex PCR reads. The sample lists a few hundred thousand distinct CDR3 sequences, 23% occurring once. Time point here: persistent/refractory GD, antithyroid drugs over 5 years with positive TRAb. PBMCs were the source of the RNA used for TCR sequencing. The sequences come from peripheral blood mononuclear cells (PBMCs), collected when the disease was refractory, from a patient treated with antithyroid drugs. The receptors originated from a female donor with Graves disease.

This clonotype was observed many times. V is TRBV15 and J is TRBJ1-2, with TRBD1 identical over 8 bases. The V and J ends lost 5 bases and 5 bases, in that order; junction bases with no gene match: 7. Germline V gene sequence: CDR1 LNHNV, CDR2 YYDKDF (reference sequence). The CDR3 has 14 amino acids. CDR3 coding DNA: TGTGCCACCAGCCCACGACAGGGGACGTATGGCTACACCTTC. Protein: CATSPRQGTYGYTF.

This clonotype was seen more than once but under ten times. The V and J genes are TRBV3-1 and TRBJ1-5; D gene unclear. Germline loops: CDR1 LGHDT, CDR2 YNNKEL (reference sequence). This CDR3 is built from 14 residues. The V end lost 1 base, the J end lost 8 bases, and 12 bases lay between the germline ends. The CDR3 DNA follows: TGTGCCAGCAGCCAAGTAAGAACCGCGGAGCCCCAGCATTTT. Its protein is CASSQVRTAEPQHF.

This chain links TRBV15 with TRBJ2-7, with a tentative D call TRBD2 (6 bases). Trimming stripped 8 bases from V and 6 bases from J, with 23 bases between. This CDR3 is 15 amino acids long. Germline V lookup: CDR1 LNHNV, CDR2 YYDKDF (reference sequence). The CDR3 sequence is CATSVVREIVSEQYF. DNA for the CDR3: TGTGCCACCTCGGTAGTCCGGGAGATAGTTTCCGAGCAGTACTTC.

With regard to this clonotype: The conserved phenylalanine or tryptophan is not found at the CDR3 terminus, so this likely reflects a read error. Written as DNA, the CDR3 is TGTGCCAGCAGCTTAGTCTCCCAGGGGGCCTCCTACGAGCAGTACCTC. It yields the protein CASSLVSQGASYEQYL. V is TRBV7-2 and J is TRBJ2-7; 8 bases are a match to TRBD1. The CDR3 runs to 16 residues. The V and J ends lost 1 base and 0 bases, in that order; junction bases with no gene match: 5. Per germline, CDR1 SGHTA and CDR2 FQGNSA.

A remark on this clonotype: This clone may be a read error of a much larger clone one base away. The gene calls are TRBV2 and TRBJ2-7; tentatively, D is TRBD2 (5 bases). The V end was cut by 6 bases, the J end by 3 bases, with 15 bases between. The CDR3 is 14 residues long. CDR1 and CDR2 (germline): SNHLY, FYNNEI. The CDR3 loop is CASRRESRSYEQYF. In DNA form, the CDR3 reads TGTGCCAGCAGGAGGGAGTCTCGTAGCTACGAGCAGTACTTC.

V and J are TRBV7-6 and TRBJ1-2; D call uncertain. Germline loops: CDR1 SGHVS, CDR2 FNYEAQ. The CDR3 loop spans 13 amino acids. V was cut by 6 bases and J by 4 bases, with 12 bases left in between. The CDR3 sequence: CASSPVRGYGYTF. The CDR3 DNA is TGTGCCAGCAGTCCAGTCAGAGGCTATGGCTACACCTTC.

The V and J genes are TRBV6-1 and TRBJ2-7, with TRBD1 matching 7 bases. Germline CDR1 and CDR2: MNHNS and SASEGT. V lost 10 bases, J lost 2 bases, and 2 bases stayed unmatched. This CDR3 is 11 amino acids long. The CDR3 nucleotides read TGTGCCATCGGACAGGCCTACGAGCAGTACTTC. Its protein is CAIGQAYEQYF.

This chain uses TRBV29-1 with TRBJ2-5, with unresolved D. CDR3 length: 12 residues. Trimming removed 3 bases from V and 2 bases from J, with 7 bases in between. CDR1 is SQVTM and CDR2 is ANQGSEA in the germline V gene. The CDR3 region is CSVDRQQETQYF. CDR3 DNA sequence: TGCAGCGTTGACCGGCAGCAAGAGACCCAGTACTTC.

This clonotype has a single count. The chain combines TRBV9 with TRBJ1-1; 8 nucleotides match TRBD1. Germline values: CDR1 SGDLS, CDR2 YYNGEE. The CDR3 covers 14 residues. J lost 3 bases, V lost 4 bases, and 5 bases had no gene match. The CDR3 sequence is CASSLTGAYTEAFF. The CDR3 nucleotides are TGTGCCAGCAGCCTGACAGGGGCGTACACTGAAGCTTTCTTT.

This clonotype was picked up a small number of times. This chain connects TRBV5-6 to TRBJ1-4; 12 bases align to TRBD1. This CDR3 contains 17 residues. Losses at the gene ends were 2 bases for V and 5 bases for J; bases not matched to a gene: 7. Germline lookup yields CDR1 SGHDT and CDR2 YYEEEE. As DNA, the CDR3 is TGTGCCAGCAGCTTCGGGACAGGGGGCATGGGGAATGAAAAACTGTTTTTT. Translated, it gives CASSFGTGGMGNEKLFF.

This clonotype has a handful of counts. V and J are TRBV5-1 and TRBJ1-2; maybe TRBD1 (6 bases). CDR1 and CDR2 (germline): SGHRS, YFSETQ. Trimming pared 1 base from V and 1 base from J, leaving 11 bases between. CDR3 length equals 15 residues. CDR3 protein: CASSLMTGFNYGYTF. The CDR3 DNA reads as TGCGCCAGCAGCTTGATGACAGGTTTTAACTATGGCTACACCTTC.

The chain employs TRBV3-1 and TRBJ1-1; D might be TRBD1 (5 bases). The ends were cut back, 1 base at V and 4 bases at J, with 22 bases in the middle. The germline CDR1 and CDR2 sequences are LGHDT and YNNKEL (reference sequence). There are 18 residues in the CDR3. DNA for the CDR3: TGTGCCAGCAGCCAAGTGCCCCAAACCGGGGCGCTAGGCACTGAAGCTTTCTTT. As protein: CASSQVPQTGALGTEAFF.

There are a few counts of this clonotype. J is TRBJ1-2 and V is TRBV19; 7 bases fit TRBD1. The germline V gene has CDR1 LNHDA and CDR2 SQIVND (reference sequence). Trimming at V came to 4 bases and at J to 6 bases, leaving 5 bases not matched to a gene. CDR3 length: 13 amino acids. The CDR3 protein is CASSSRTGDGYTF. CDR3 in DNA: TGTGCCAGTAGTAGCCGGACAGGAGATGGCTACACCTTC.

The rearrangement links TRBV20-1 to TRBJ2-1, with 13 bases fitting TRBD2. The CDR3 sequence is 18 residues long. Looked up from germline, CDR1 is DFQATT and CDR2 is SNEGSKA (reference sequence). V gave up 0 bases and J gave up 8 bases; unmatched junction bases: 13. CDR3 nucleotides: TGCAGTGCTAGAGATTCTTTAGGACTAGCGGGAGTTTATGATGAGCAGTTCTTC. Translation gives CSARDSLGLAGVYDEQFF.

This clonotype has just a few counts. This rearrangement joins TRBV9 to TRBJ1-1; possibly TRBD1 for D (5 bases). CDR1 and CDR2 from the germline V gene are SGDLS and YYNGEE. Trimming removed 1 base at V and 3 bases at J, with 13 bases between. The CDR3 totals 15 residues. The CDR3, as DNA: TGTGCCAGCAGCGTATTTGGGGACGGCCACACTGAAGCTTTCTTT. Its protein product is CASSVFGDGHTEAFF.

In its sample, this clonotype was seen a few times. The genes are TRBV19 and TRBJ1-6; TRBD1 agrees at 10 bases. From germline, CDR1 is LNHDA and CDR2 SQIVND (reference sequence). The CDR3 is made up of 16 amino acids. Trimming cost V 5 bases and J 7 bases; bases outside gene matches: 8. CDR3 sequence reads: CASSPTGTGENSPLHF. The CDR3 coding sequence is TGTGCCAGTAGTCCCACCGGGACAGGGGAGAATTCACCCCTCCACTTT.

The chain is built from TRBV20-1 and TRBJ2-1, with 11 bases identical to TRBD2. The CDR3 sequence is 15 residues long. Germline trimming cut 5 bases from V and 3 bases from J; bases unmatched to any gene: 6. In germline, CDR1 is DFQATT, CDR2 SNEGSKA (reference sequence). The CDR3 here is CSAALAGGFYNEQFF. The DNA for the CDR3 is TGCAGTGCTGCCCTAGCGGGAGGTTTCTACAATGAGCAGTTCTTC.

This clonotype was detected many times. The V gene is TRBV5-1, the J gene TRBJ2-7; the D is unclear. Germline CDR1 is SGHRS and CDR2 is YFSETQ. Trimming cost V 0 bases and J 2 bases, with 6 bases left between them. The CDR3 runs 13 residues. The CDR3: CASSLEQTYEQYF. The CDR3 nucleotides are TGCGCCAGCAGCTTGGAACAGACCTACGAGCAGTACTTC.

The chain carries TRBV5-1 and TRBJ1-2; 10 bases map to TRBD1. Germline V gives CDR1 SGHRS, CDR2 YFSETQ. CDR3 length equals 15 residues. J gave up 8 bases and V 4 bases, and 11 bases lay outside the gene matches. This chain's CDR3 is CASSTGTGVLWGYTF. The CDR3 DNA reads TGCGCCAGCAGCACGGGGACAGGGGTACTCTGGGGCTACACCTTC.

V is TRBV5-1 and J is TRBJ2-5, with 11 bases aligning to TRBD2. The CDR3 is 17 amino acids. Germline V gene data show CDR1 as SGHRS and CDR2 as YFSETQ. The trim removed 1 base at V and 5 bases at J, leaving 10 bases unmatched. CDR3 bases: TGCGCCAGCAGCTTGACCGGTAGCGGGAGGGCCTTGGAGACCCAGTACTTC. Protein product: CASSLTGSGRALETQYF.

The genes are TRBV4-1 and TRBJ1-2; the D is unclear. Between the trimmed V and J ends, which lost 7 bases and 3 bases, there was a span of 18 bases. CDR1 is MGHRA and CDR2 is YSYEKL in the germline V gene. This CDR3 is built from 15 residues. The CDR3 loop reads CASKASATNYYGYTF. For the CDR3, the DNA is TGCGCCAGCAAGGCCAGCGCCACCAATTACTATGGCTACACCTTC.

This clonotype was counted only a few times. The J gene is TRBJ2-1, the V gene TRBV7-9; tentative D call: TRBD2 (6 bases). Trimming took off 2 bases at V and 6 bases at J, with 11 bases between the two ends. The germline gives CDR1 SEHNR, CDR2 FQNEAQ (reference sequence). CDR3 length equals 14 residues. The CDR3 is CASSLLLASNEQFF. The CDR3 nucleotides are TGTGCCAGCAGCTTACTCCTAGCGAGCAATGAGCAGTTCTTC. The full variable domain, rest sourced from reference TRBV7-9 and TRBJ2-1, is DTGVSQNPRHKITKRGQNVTFRCDPISEHNRLYWYRQTLGQGPEFLTYFQNEAQLEKSRLLSDRFSAERPKGSFSTLEIQRTEQGDSAMYLCASSLLLASNEQFFGPGTRLTVL.

This chain joins TRBV7-8 and TRBJ1-2; D remains unclear. The CDR3 runs 14 residues. Trimming took 1 base from V and 4 from J, leaving 10 bases between them. The germline gives CDR1 SGHVS, CDR2 FQNEAQ. This chain's CDR3 is CASSLDEGGYGYTF. The CDR3 DNA sequence: TGTGCCAGCAGCTTAGATGAGGGTGGCTATGGCTACACCTTC.

The CDR3 coding sequence is TGTGCCAGCAGACGAATCACAGGGGGCAATCAGCCCCAGCATTTT. It translates to CASRRITGGNQPQHF. This chain uses TRBV27 with TRBJ1-5; 7 bases line up with TRBD1. V shed 6 bases and J 2 bases; nucleotides not matched to a gene: 7. Germline V gene sequence: CDR1 MNHEY, CDR2 SMNVEV (reference sequence). The CDR3 has 15 amino acids.

This clonotype has more than one count but fewer than ten. This chain uses TRBV28 with TRBJ2-5; D possibly corresponds to TRBD2 (6 bases). The germline V and J ends were trimmed by 5 bases and 12 bases, with 16 bases remaining between them. In germline, CDR1 is MDHEN, CDR2 SYDVKM. The CDR3 has 12 amino acids. CDR3 nucleotides: TGTGCCAGCAGTCCCGGGACTCCCGCAGAGTACTTC. This encodes CASSPGTPAEYF.